This T cell receptor beta chain is from a study of human T cells and chemical hapten exposure. Study-wide points: Alopecia was present in the donors, so their immune response may differ from healthy people's.

In germline, CDR1 is SGDLS, CDR2 YYNGEE. Trimming pared 1 base from V and 6 bases from J, leaving 15 bases between. The CDR3 extends over 15 amino acids. This clonotype has at least ten counts. What it binds is unknown. Via MiXCR, TCRdb re-called the RACE reads, giving one row per CDR3 protein. The table shows roughly 160,000 distinct CDR3 sequences, with around 15% occurring only once. Indicated time point: patch test 1, 2 weeks after DPC sensitization. Treatment specified: therapeutic diphenylcyclopropenone sensitization with weekly scalp DPC. The sequence was obtained from a woman aged 25-40 years with alopecia areata. Some clones in this sample may be carry-over from other donors' samples. The V call is TRBV9, the J call TRBJ2-3; D remains unclear. The source material was whole blood, sampled in connection with sensitization to the hapten diphenylcyclopropenone (DPC). CDR3 in DNA: TGTGCCAGCAGCGTAACATCCGCAAGCAGGGATACGCAGTATTTT. Protein: CASSVTSASRDTQYF.